Listed below are T cell receptor beta chains from one sample, sequenced in a study of CD8+CD57+ T cells in acquired aplastic anemia. TCRdb re-derived calls from the reads in MiXCR, one entry per CDR3 protein. This sample has around 430,000 distinct CDR3 sequences, with under 40% found just once. The specimen was sorted CD4+, CD8+, or CD8+CD57+ T cells (not recorded which) from PBMCs. Receptor source: a human donor with aplastic anemia. Both conserved end residues are trimmed from each CDR3. Clone size is shown for a subset of rows, as once, few, many or a class of expanded clone.

TRBV5-6	NA	TRBJ1-5	ASSLAGWGNQPQH
TRBV10-3	NA	TRBJ2-1	AIKAAGTSLGNEQF
TRBV25-1	NA	TRBJ2-7	ASSLEAVYEQY
TRBV19	NA	TRBJ1-2	ASSTRPGREESGYT
TRBV7-9	few	TRBJ2-1	ASSLETTSGRANEQF
TRBV6-1	NA	TRBJ2-7	ASSVTRGGYEQY
TRBV7-8	many	TRBJ2-7	ASSLVGSDYYEQY
TRBV15	many	TRBJ2-5	ATSRAIAGGDETQY
TRBV6-5	NA	TRBJ1-2	ASSYSDFPNYGYT
TRBV11-1	NA	TRBJ1-4	ASSLGRGRTNEKLF
TRBV5-1	few	TRBJ2-2	ASSLDRTSGYKELF
TRBV14	NA	TRBJ2-3	ASSPTGPPTTDTQY
TRBV11-2	many	TRBJ2-3	ASSLESSSTNTQY
TRBV10-3	NA	TRBJ1-2	AIRQGALGYT
TRBV15	NA	TRBJ1-1	ATSREDAGLGGAF
TRBV6-1	few	TRBJ1-5	ASTGTGGNQPQH
TRBV25-1	few	TRBJ1-2	AWTTQVGYYGYT
TRBV10-3	NA	TRBJ1-2	AISETGGLGGYT
TRBV20-1	NA	TRBJ2-1	SARENGTHLF
TRBV15	NA	TRBJ2-3	ATREGGTDTQY
TRBV10-3	few	TRBJ1-2	ASTRRGKGYGYT
TRBV10-1	many	TRBJ1-6	ASSNSPLH
TRBV4-2	many	TRBJ1-2	ASSQPDRANYGYT
TRBV7-8	NA	TRBJ2-7	ASSLASSSLAGAYEQY
TRBV25-1	NA	TRBJ1-2	ASSEPRGDYGYT
TRBV20-1	few	TRBJ2-7	SARGRGPRGSGDYRAYEQY
TRBV20-1	few	TRBJ2-3	SARVGGSTDTQY
TRBV6-1	once	TRBJ1-5	ASSQTGGFGQPQH
TRBV2	many	TRBJ1-2	ASTEGQRASGYT
TRBV7-9	NA	TRBJ2-7	ASRDRGTYEQY
TRBV19	many	TRBJ2-2	ASRWTRTGELF
TRBV11-2	many	TRBJ1-5	ASSLTGTGGQPQH
TRBV10-3	few	TRBJ1-1	ASSRKTGRNTEAF
TRBV25-1	many	TRBJ2-3	ASSEVGGGPPDTQY
TRBV7-8	NA	TRBJ1-6	ASTWGGRVFGNSPLH
TRBV9	many	TRBJ1-2	ASSVDGYYGYT
TRBV19	many	TRBJ1-6	ASSIVARTTEAPLH
TRBV2	once	TRBJ1-1	ASSEAGLSTEAF
TRBV7-9	NA	TRBJ1-3	ASSPGTDLGNTIY
TRBV19	many	TRBJ1-2	ASSIRPQGYT
TRBV27	NA	TRBJ2-3	ASRRTVPSTDTQY
TRBV9	many	TRBJ2-7	ASSEQGGSEEQY
TRBV19	few	TRBJ2-3	AISSTDTQY
TRBV29-1	many	TRBJ2-7	SVGGAGEQY
TRBV20-1	NA	TRBJ2-5	SATTGNTQETQY
TRBV29-1	many	TRBJ1-2	SVEVSFGQGATGYT
TRBV30	NA	TRBJ2-5	AWGSSGGAETQY
TRBV5-1	NA	TRBJ2-7	ASSFETSRVEQY
TRBV6-5	few	TRBJ2-7	ASSYLSGGANEQY
TRBV10-3	NA	TRBJ2-7	AISYSRVYEQY
TRBV29-1	few	TRBJ1-4	SVQGNGNEKLF
TRBV2	many	TRBJ1-1	ASSEARRGGMNTEAF
TRBV11-1	few	TRBJ2-3	ASSLRGSNTDTQY
TRBV20-1	many	TRBJ2-7	SAALLDTSSEQY
TRBV5-1	NA	TRBJ2-5	ASSLVGIQETQY
TRBV20-1	NA	TRBJ2-5	SARKTGAGETQY
TRBV15	many	TRBJ2-7	ATSREGEIPYEQY
TRBV20-1	many	TRBJ2-7	SAVGTSGRAVYEQY
TRBV5-1	many	TRBJ1-2	ASRVDRNYGYT
TRBV10-3	many	TRBJ2-1	AVLAGAENEQF